The 7 T cell receptor beta chains in this list originate from one sample, sequenced in a study of blood T cell repertoires in COVID-19. Method: immunoSEQ multiplex PCR; TCRdb's copy keeps in-frame clones and lacks some. The top ten clones hold 10% of a sample with roughly 200,000 clones, roughly 87% of them seen once. Sequenced material: PBMCs or T cells enriched from blood (not recorded which). Every receptor here comes from a young man with acute COVID-19.

The V gene is TRBV9, the J gene TRBJ1-6; no definite D call. The germline gives CDR1 SGDLS, CDR2 YYNGEE. The CDR3 consists of 15 residues. V shed 4 bases and J shed 10 bases, with 18 bases lying between them. The CDR3, as DNA: TGTGCCAGCAGCTCCAGTGCGGGGATCGTATCACCCCTCCACTTT. It specifies CASSSSAGIVSPLHF.

J is TRBJ1-3 and V is TRBV10-1; possibly TRBD1 for D (6 bases). CDR1 is WNHNN and CDR2 is SYGVQD in the germline V gene (reference sequence). The CDR3 runs to 16 residues. V was trimmed by 3 bases and J by 0 bases, leaving 12 bases between them. CDR3 region: CASSEGRGYSGNTIYF. The CDR3 DNA is TGCGCCAGCAGTGAAGGCAGGGGCTACTCTGGAAACACCATATATTTT.

The chain employs TRBV29-1 and TRBJ2-1, with 8 nucleotides matching TRBD2. The CDR3 contains 13 residues. Trimming cost V 8 bases and J 0 bases; bases outside gene matches: 3. The germline V gene has CDR1 SQVTM and CDR2 ANQGSEA. The CDR3 here is CSFSGSSYNEQFF. The CDR3 region has the DNA TGCAGCTTCAGCGGGAGCTCCTACAATGAGCAGTTCTTC.

The chain uses TRBV28 and TRBJ2-1; TRBD2 might be the D (5 bases). The CDR3 runs to 17 residues. The V gene's germline CDR1 is MDHEN and CDR2 SYDVKM. V lost 1 base and J 9 bases, leaving 22 bases between the germline ends. The CDR3, as DNA: TGTGCCAGCAGTTTATTTCTAACGGGAACGGGTACTGGTGAGCAGTTCTTC. Translated, it gives CASSLFLTGTGTGEQFF.

This clone was counted a few times. The CDR3 DNA reads TGTGCCAGCAGCTTATCAGCGGGAGGAACCTACGAGCAGTACTTC. Its protein product is CASSLSAGGTYEQYF. V and J are TRBV11-3 and TRBJ2-7; 9 bases agree with TRBD2. The CDR3 has 15 amino acids. V lost 2 bases, J lost 2 bases, and 4 bases stayed unmatched. Per the germline V gene, CDR1 is SGHNT and CDR2 is YENEEA.

The V gene is TRBV9, the J gene TRBJ1-1; TRBD1 matches at 8 bases. This CDR3 region has 15 residues. The V gene's germline CDR1 is SGDLS and CDR2 YYNGEE. After removal of 4 bases from V and 5 bases from J, the junction contained 10 bases not matched to a gene. CDR3 amino acids: CASSQTGTGGTEAFF. The CDR3 bases are TGTGCCAGCAGCCAGACCGGGACAGGCGGGACTGAAGCTTTCTTT.

V is TRBV28 and J is TRBJ1-5; tentative D call: TRBD1 (5 bases). The V end lost 5 bases, the J end lost 1 base, and 9 bases lay between the germline ends. Germline V gene sequence: CDR1 MDHEN, CDR2 SYDVKM. CDR3 length: 14 residues. The CDR3 nucleotides are TGTGCCAGCAGTCGGGGGGACAGCAATCAGCCCCAGCATTTT. Protein sequence: CASSRGDSNQPQHF.